A selection of T cell receptor beta chains follows, all from one sample in a study of graft-versus-host responses after intestinal transplantation. Some clones are missing from TCRdb's copy, which holds only in-frame ones; the method was immunoSEQ multiplex PCR. The sample has around 50,000 clones, around 90% seen once; the top ten hold approximately 1.5%. The sample in question was PBMCs, obtained 26 days after transplant. The receptors were gathered from a human patient who received an intestinal transplant, so some T cells may come from the graft donor. CDR3s include the opening cysteine and the closing phenylalanine or tryptophan. D genes are given only for firm matches. The size field is filled for only some rows; it gives once, few, many or a size class.

j_call clone_size d_call v_call cdr3_nt cdr3_aa
TRBJ2-1 NA NA TRBV5-1 TGCGCCAGCAGCTTGGGAGTACAGATAACGTACTACAATGAGCAGTTCTTC CASSLGVQITYYNEQFF
TRBJ2-7 NA NA TRBV5-1 TGCGCCAGCAGCCCAACAGGGTCCGGCTACGAGCAGTACTTC CASSPTGSGYEQYF
TRBJ2-1 NA TRBD1 TRBV4-1 TGCGCCAGCAGCCGCCTCGGACAGGGCTCCTACAATGAGCAGTTCTTC CASSRLGQGSYNEQFF
TRBJ1-2 once TRBD1 TRBV11-2 TGTGCCAGCAGACCGACAGGGACCCATGGCTACACCTTC CASRPTGTHGYTF
TRBJ2-1 NA TRBD2 TRBV4-1 TGCGCCAGCAGCTCATCTAGCGGGGGGGTTTTTTACAATGAGCAGTTCTTC CASSSSSGGVFYNEQFF
TRBJ1-1 NA TRBD1 TRBV10-3 TGTGCCACAGGACAGGGGCCTTGGAACACTGAAGCTTTCTTT CATGQGPWNTEAFF
TRBJ2-2 NA NA TRBV7-2 TGTGCCAGCAGCTTAGTAGTCTACACCGGGGAGCTGTTTTTT CASSLVVYTGELFF
TRBJ1-1 NA NA TRBV6-5 TGTGCCAGCAGTTACCTGGGTATGGGGCACTCAGCTGAAGCTTTCTTT CASSYLGMGHSAEAFF
TRBJ2-7 NA NA TRBV27 TGTGCCAGCAGTGGGGGGGGCCCCTCCTACGAGCAGTACTTC CASSGGGPSYEQYF
TRBJ2-3 NA NA TRBV7-9 TGTGCCAGCAGCTGGGGCTCTAGCACAGATACGCAGTATTTT CASSWGSSTDTQYF
TRBJ2-3 NA TRBD2 TRBV5-1 TGCGCCAGCAGCTTGCGCGGGGGGGCCTCAGATACGCAGTATTTT CASSLRGGASDTQYF
TRBJ2-1 NA TRBD2 TRBV5-8 TGTGCCAGCAGCTTTATTTCAGCGGGGGGCCGCAATGAGCAGTTCTTC CASSFISAGGRNEQFF
TRBJ1-1 NA TRBD1 TRBV29-1 TGCAGCGCGGGACAGTTTGAAACTGAAGCTTTCTTT CSAGQFETEAFF
TRBJ2-5 NA TRBD1 TRBV27 TGTGCCAGCAGTTCGGACAGGGGAAAGACCCAGTACTTC CASSSDRGKTQYF